This record concerns one T cell receptor beta chain sequence. This sample was included in a study of blood T cell repertoires in COVID-19. Study background: From the United States, Italy and Spain came samples of acute and convalescent COVID-19. T cells, B-cell-depleted T cells, or PBMCs provided the cDNA or gDNA that served as material.

The CDR3 spans 14 residues. Germline V CDR1 and CDR2: SQVTM, ANQGSEA. Unmatched junction bases numbered 9, after V lost 7 bases and J lost 1 base. Original methodology: Estimates of nucleated cell counts were drawn from the amplification of reference gene primers. The method was immunoSEQ multiplex PCR; TCRdb's version includes in-frame clones alone and lacks a portion of them. D and trimming were read from the DNA, whereas the V and J calls and clone size are those reported in that table. Of a few hundred thousand clones listed, around 75% were seen once; the top ten hold about 5%. Sample: peripheral blood. The origin of this receptor is a human donor in a cohort sampled during active COVID-19. The chain couples TRBV29-1 to TRBJ2-7, with 8 positions matching TRBD2. Here the CDR3 reads CSGRDSGNSYEQYF. CDR3 nucleotide sequence: TGCAGCGGGCGGGATAGCGGGAATTCCTACGAGCAGTACTTC.